This T cell receptor beta chain was sequenced in a study of T-cell reconstitution after alpha-beta-depleted transplantation in children. Molecular barcoding with unique molecular identifiers was used for the TCRbeta library. Each CDR3 protein is one row after TCRdb ran MiXCR on the PCR reads. Among roughly 590,000 distinct CDR3 sequences listed, around a sixth were seen once. This clonotype was found a few times. J was trimmed by 4 bases and V by 3 bases; bases with no gene match: 3. In germline, CDR1 is DFQATT, CDR2 SNEGSKA (reference sequence). CDR3 length: 14 amino acids. The source of this sequence is a human donor who donated a stem cell graft to a child with acute myeloid leukemia. The chain couples TRBV20-1 to TRBJ1-3, with 10 positions matching TRBD1. This specimen consisted of PBMCs from the stem cell graft donor, obtained from the stem cell graft. The CDR3 region is CSASRTGGGNTIYF. In nucleotides, the CDR3 is TGCAGTGCTAGTCGGACAGGGGGAGGAAACACCATATATTTT.